The entry below gives a single T cell receptor (beta chain) sequence along with its context. Antigen: not known. Only in-frame clones appear in the TCRdb table, and some are missing; sequencing was by immunoSEQ multiplex PCR. This sample has tens of thousands of clones, with over 70% found just once. The data originate from a study of vaccination effects on CD4 cells after COVID-19. This CDR3 spans 17 amino acids. CDR1 is MGHRA, CDR2 YSYEKL, per germline. V dropped 2 bases and J dropped 5; count of bases not matched to a gene: 6. ViraFEST expansion of antigen-specific CD4+ T cells with viral peptide pools preceded sequencing. With more than 9 days of culture completed, CD4+ T cells were isolated. Everyone in the study got two shots of either the BNT162b2 or mRNA-1273 vaccine.

The chain joins TRBV4-1 to TRBJ2-5; 15 positions agree with TRBD2. The source material was CD4+ T cells from PBMCs cultured with HCoV-229E spike peptides, sampled after COVID-19 vaccination. This TCR was sampled from a human donor who received a COVID-19 vaccine. CDR3 DNA: TGCGCCAGCAGCCAACGGACTAGCGGGGGGGCCTGGGAGACCCAGTACTTC. This sequence encodes CASSQRTSGGAWETQYF.